This TCR beta chain emerged from a study of T cell responses to AZD1222 COVID-19 vaccine. Study results and limitations: Across the whole spike, CD4 TCRs peaked at regions 160-218 and 743-854. Most donors were white British, females outnumbered males, and clonal diversity was possibly underestimated. Among those given AZD1222, only five or six were seropositive at baseline. Reportedly, nearly half of unique spike TCRs recognized epitopes outside B.1.351/B.1.1.7 mutations.

On this clone: Its antigen is not known.

The repertoire was sequenced with immunoSEQ multiplex PCR; TCRdb's copy has only in-frame clones and lacks some. The table records 150,000 to 250,000 clones, roughly 92% of them present only once. From germline, CDR1 is KGHSH and CDR2 LQKENI. Trimming removed 6 bases from V and 3 bases from J, with 18 bases in between. The CDR3 contains 15 residues. The clonotype was recovered from an adult who received the AZD1222 COVID-19 vaccine. Sample: peripheral blood, taken 28 days after the second AZD1222 dose. The V and J genes are TRBV18 and TRBJ2-7; D is perhaps TRBD1 or TRBD2 (5 bases each). The CDR3 protein is CASSPLPGPIYEQYF. The CDR3, as DNA: TGTGCCAGCTCGCCGCTACCGGGACCGATCTACGAGCAGTACTTC.